A single sample is the source of the 5 T cell receptor beta chains below, sequenced in a study of blood T cell repertoires in COVID-19. Clones were sequenced by immunoSEQ multiplex PCR, and TCRdb holds only the in-frame ones, with some missing. The repertoire consists of fewer than 250,000 clones, with about 90% occurring once and the leading ten covering around 2.8%. Input material: peripheral blood. The origin of the receptors is an older woman with acute or convalescent COVID-19.

The chain joins TRBV10-3 to TRBJ2-5; maybe TRBD2 (6 bases). Germline lookup yields CDR1 ENHRY and CDR2 SYGVKD. The CDR3 contains 15 residues. V lost 2 bases and J 5 bases, leaving 15 bases between the germline ends. In nucleotides, the CDR3 is TGTGCCATCAGTGAGAAAAGGAGGGACGGGGAGACCCAGTACTTC. Translated, it gives CAISEKRRDGETQYF.

Note on this clone: This same CDR3 is encoded by further DNA sequences in the sample. V usage is TRBV28 and J usage is TRBJ2-2; D might be TRBD2 (6 bases). CDR3 size: 15 residues. The germline V and J ends were trimmed by 2 bases and 0 bases, with 7 bases remaining between them. Germline V gives CDR1 MDHEN, CDR2 SYDVKM. The CDR3 sequence is CASSLGGANTGELFF. The CDR3 coding sequence is TGTGCCAGCAGTTTAGGCGGGGCGAACACCGGGGAGCTGTTTTTT.

The chain has TRBV19 and TRBJ2-1, with no clear D. The CDR3 is 14 residues long. Looked up from germline, CDR1 is LNHDA and CDR2 is SQIVND (reference sequence). The V end was cut by 3 bases, the J end by 0 bases, with 6 bases between. Here the CDR3 DNA reads TGTGCCAGTAGTATCACGAGCTCCTACAATGAGCAGTTCTTC. It is translated as CASSITSSYNEQFF.

This clone was seen only a few times. The genes are TRBV7-3 and TRBJ2-2; TRBD2 aligns across 7 bases. Trimming removed 6 bases from V and 4 bases from J; junction bases left unmatched: 5. The CDR3 loop spans 14 amino acids. Per the germline V gene, CDR1 is SGHTA and CDR2 is FQGTGA. CDR3 sequence reads: CASSLTSATGELFF. The CDR3 DNA is TGTGCCAGCAGTCTAACTAGCGCCACCGGGGAGCTGTTTTTT.

This rearrangement joins TRBV19 to TRBJ1-1, with unresolved D. Trimming removed 3 bases from V and 1 base from J, with 12 bases in between. This CDR3 has 15 amino acids. Germline values: CDR1 LNHDA, CDR2 SQIVND (reference sequence). CDR3 sequence: CASSITRISNTEAFF. CDR3 in DNA: TGTGCCAGTAGTATTACACGAATATCGAACACTGAAGCTTTCTTT.